These 29 T cell receptor beta chains originate from one sample sequenced in a study of CXCR3-negative and CXCR3-positive naive CD8 T cells. Via 5' RACE with UMI labels, TRB cDNA libraries were prepared. From the 5' RACE reads, TCRdb lists one entry per CDR3 protein and no DNA. The sample totals under 85,000 distinct CDR3 sequences. Material for sequencing was naive CXCR3- CD8+ T cells from blood. Subset: CD45RO-CCR7+CD27+CD95- naive CD8+ T cells lacking CXCR3 (TNR3-). All receptors derive from a human donor in good health. Some clones in this sample may be carry-over from other donors' samples.

CDR3 sequence: CASADGYYGYTF. This sequence joins TRBV27 and TRBJ1-2. This CDR3 spans 12 amino acids. CDR1 is MNHEY and CDR2 is SMNVEV in the germline V gene (reference sequence).

The chain combines TRBV24-1 with TRBJ2-3. Germline CDR1 KGHDR, CDR2 SFDVKD. CDR3 length: 17 amino acids. CDR3 residues: CATSDNIWDSSTDTQYF.

The chain uses TRBV6-5 and TRBJ2-1; absent DNA, TCRdb's TRBD1 call cannot be checked. The CDR3 length is 16 residues. The germline gives CDR1 MNHEY, CDR2 SVGAGI. CDR3 region: CASSYSTWTGSDKQFF.

The rearrangement uses TRBV2 and TRBJ2-4. In germline, CDR1 is SNHLY, CDR2 FYNNEI. The length of the CDR3 is 15 residues. The CDR3 here is CASSDQRLAKNIQYF.

The rearrangement links TRBV7-9 to TRBJ2-7; the D call of TRBD2 rests on TCRdb alone, since no DNA is present to check it. The CDR3 loop spans 16 amino acids. CDR1 SEHNR and CDR2 FQNEAQ come from the germline V gene (reference sequence). CDR3 residues: CASSLSPGGLIYEQYF.

The V call is TRBV11-3, the J call TRBJ2-7; TCRdb lists TRBD1, though no DNA is available to test this call. CDR1 and CDR2 from the germline V gene are SGHNT and YENEEA. This CDR3 spans 15 amino acids. The CDR3 loop is CASSLDQGQIYEQYF.

This chain joins TRBV5-5 and TRBJ2-3; with no DNA, the TCRdb D assignment of TRBD2 cannot be verified. CDR3 length: 15 residues. Germline CDR1 SGHKS, CDR2 YYEKEE (reference sequence). The CDR3 is CASSPTSGFTDTQYF.

V is TRBV6-2 or TRBV6-3 and J is TRBJ2-5. The CDR3 runs to 17 residues. Germline CDR1 reads MNHEY; CDR2 reads SVGEGT. CDR3 loop: CASSYSRRGVSQETQYF.

This chain joins TRBV7-6 and TRBJ2-1. CDR3 length: 14 residues. Germline values: CDR1 SGHVS, CDR2 FNYEAQ. The CDR3 region is CASSLPSGYNEQFF.

The chain joins TRBV29-1 to TRBJ2-3. This CDR3 is built from 12 residues. Germline loops: CDR1 SQVTM, CDR2 ANQGSEA. Here the CDR3 reads CSVVDVPDTQYF.

The J gene is TRBJ2-1, the V gene TRBV29-1; without DNA, the TCRdb call of TRBD2 cannot be checked. Germline loops: CDR1 SQVTM, CDR2 ANQGSEA. This CDR3 spans 17 amino acids. CDR3 amino acids: CSVEGGGRGLTWDEQFF.

The V and J genes are TRBV6-6 and TRBJ1-1; the TCRdb D gene call, TRBD1, has no DNA to confirm it. CDR1 MNHNY and CDR2 SVGAGI come from the germline V gene (reference sequence). This CDR3 is built from 16 residues. CDR3 protein: CASRYSDSTMNTEAFF.

The chain has TRBV19 and TRBJ2-1. CDR1 and CDR2 from the germline V gene are LNHDA and SQIVND (reference sequence). The CDR3 sequence is 15 residues long. Here the CDR3 reads CASSMLHLSYNEQFF. Looking up the rest from reference TRBV19 and TRBJ2-1 gives the full variable domain: DGGITQSPKYLFRKEGQNVTLSCEQNLNHDAMYWYRQDPGQGLRLIYYSQIVNDFQKGDIAEGYSVSREKKESFPLTVTSAQKNPTAFYLCASSMLHLSYNEQFFGPGTRLTVL.

The chain recombines TRBV29-1 with TRBJ2-3; TCRdb calls TRBD1, which cannot be checked without DNA. The CDR3 spans 12 residues. Germline loops: CDR1 SQVTM, CDR2 ANQGSEA. The CDR3 loop is CSVDPGTDTQYF.

This chain connects TRBV11-1 to TRBJ2-2; the D call of TRBD2 rests on TCRdb alone, since no DNA is present to check it. There are 19 residues in the CDR3. Per germline, CDR1 SGHAT and CDR2 FQDESV (reference sequence). CDR3 protein: CASSLPYGLAGAVAGELFF.

The rearrangement joins TRBV29-1 to TRBJ2-5; TCRdb names TRBD1, which stays unverified in the absence of DNA. The CDR3 contains 15 residues. Germline CDR1 is SQVTM and CDR2 is ANQGSEA. The chain's CDR3 is CSVGPFDRPKETQYF.

The CDR3: CASSPNQDTGELFF. The V gene is TRBV7-9, the J gene TRBJ2-2. Germline V gives CDR1 SEHNR, CDR2 FQNEAQ (reference sequence). This CDR3 is built from 14 residues.

CDR3: CASSTQNQETQYF. This sequence joins TRBV19 and TRBJ2-5. Per the germline V gene, CDR1 is LNHDA and CDR2 is SQIVND (reference sequence). This CDR3 is built from 13 residues.

J is TRBJ1-1 and V is TRBV5-6; there is no DNA to check the TCRdb D call of TRBD1. Germline V lookup: CDR1 SGHDT, CDR2 YYEEEE. The length of the CDR3 is 15 residues. The CDR3 loop reads CASSLAGHWNTEAFF. The full variable domain, its missing parts supplied by reference TRBV5-6 and TRBJ1-1, is DAGVTQSPTHLIKTRGQQVTLRCSPKSGHDTVSWYQQALGQGPQFIFQYYEEEERQRGNFPDRFSGHQFPNYSSELNVNALLLGDSALYLCASSLAGHWNTEAFFGQGTRLTVV.

The chain is built from TRBV30 and TRBJ2-1; absent DNA, TCRdb's TRBD1 call cannot be checked. The CDR3 spans 13 residues. The germline V gene encodes CDR1 GTSNPN and CDR2 SVGIG (reference sequence). CDR3 region: CAWSVGRGNEQFF.

This chain joins TRBV15 and TRBJ2-7; TCRdb's D call of TRBD1 is untestable without DNA. This CDR3 has 12 residues. The germline V gene encodes CDR1 LNHNV and CDR2 YYDKDF (reference sequence). CDR3 amino acids: CATSRRGYEQYF.

The rearrangement joins TRBV29-1 to TRBJ2-7; TCRdb indicates TRBD1, and absent DNA this call remains unverified. The V gene's germline CDR1 is SQVTM and CDR2 ANQGSEA. This CDR3 is built from 14 residues. The CDR3 spells CSVDAPGQGAEQYF.

This chain links TRBV28 with TRBJ1-1. From germline, CDR1 is MDHEN and CDR2 SYDVKM. The CDR3 is made up of 14 amino acids. The CDR3: CASSLEETHTEAFF.

The V and J genes are TRBV6-5 and TRBJ1-4; lacking DNA, the TRBD1 call made by TCRdb goes unchecked. From germline, CDR1 is MNHEY and CDR2 SVGAGI. CDR3 length: 12 amino acids. The CDR3 loop reads CASKQGGEKLFF.

The chain carries TRBV5-1 and TRBJ1-1; with no DNA, the TCRdb D assignment of TRBD1 cannot be verified. From germline, CDR1 is SGHRS and CDR2 YFSETQ. The CDR3 has 17 residues. The chain's CDR3 is CASSLGQGWEQGTEAFF. Together with reference TRBV5-1 and TRBJ1-1, the CDR3 gives the full variable domain: KAGVTQTPRYLIKTRGQQVTLSCSPISGHRSVSWYQQTPGQGLQFLFEYFSETQRNKGNFPGRFSGRQFSNSRSEMNVSTLELGDSALYLCASSLGQGWEQGTEAFFGQGTRLTVV.

The rearrangement uses TRBV20-1 and TRBJ2-7; TCRdb outputs TRBD2, but without DNA this stays unchecked. There are 17 residues in the CDR3. Germline CDR1 is DFQATT and CDR2 is SNEGSKA (reference sequence). The chain's CDR3 is CSARDSGTSGPPYEQYF.

The V and J genes are TRBV12-3 or TRBV12-4 and TRBJ2-4; TCRdb returns TRBD2, unconfirmable since there is no DNA. This CDR3 region has 17 residues. CDR3 loop: CASSLGLAEPRRDVQYF.

This sequence joins TRBV25-1 and TRBJ1-1. CDR3 length: 12 amino acids. Per germline, CDR1 MGHDK and CDR2 SYGVNS. CDR3 region: CASSEGPREAFF.

The chain combines TRBV6-5 with TRBJ2-2. The CDR3 consists of 15 residues. Germline-derived CDR1 and CDR2 are MNHEY and SVGAGI. The CDR3 loop reads CASAKGSARTGELFF.